This T cell receptor (beta chain) was sequenced in a study of cytomegalovirus exposure and HLA in healthy donors. Germline-derived CDR1 and CDR2 are MNHEY and SMNVEV (reference sequence). This CDR3 is built from 11 residues. V was shortened by 6 bases and J by 6 bases, with 7 bases between the two germline ends. PCR involved 60 Vbeta and 13 Jbeta primers. Assay: immunoSEQ multiplex PCR; the TCRdb copy retains only in-frame clones and omits some. The sample consists of some 130,000 clones, about three quarters of them appearing once. Study-wide findings and caveats: In vitro checks showed that a few CMV-associated chains really do target CMV antigens. Sequencing had likely introduced a cluster of highly shared sequence variants as an artifact. What a later analysis reportedly showed was that an Asian-associated ancestry cluster had fewer N-insertions than the approximately 700-donor mean. Highest at DRB1 and lowest at HLA-C, TCR association rates differed among HLA loci in a later analysis.

Concerning this clone: Its antigen is currently unknown.

The origin of this receptor is a human donor in good health. The sequenced sample was PBMCs. The chain links TRBV27 to TRBJ2-3, with unresolved D. CDR3 sequence (DNA): TGTGCCAGCAGCCACGGGGATACGCAGTATTTT. Translation gives CASSHGDTQYF.